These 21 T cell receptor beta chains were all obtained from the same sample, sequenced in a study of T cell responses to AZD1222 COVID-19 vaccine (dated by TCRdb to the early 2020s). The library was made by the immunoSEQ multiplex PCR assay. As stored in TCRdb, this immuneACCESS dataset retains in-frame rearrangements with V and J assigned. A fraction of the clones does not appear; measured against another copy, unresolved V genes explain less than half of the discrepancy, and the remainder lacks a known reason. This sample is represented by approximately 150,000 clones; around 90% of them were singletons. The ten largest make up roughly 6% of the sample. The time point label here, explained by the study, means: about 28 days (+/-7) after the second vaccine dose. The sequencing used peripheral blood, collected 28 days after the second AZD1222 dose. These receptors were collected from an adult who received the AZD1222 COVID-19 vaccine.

The CDR3 loop reads CASSYSRQGLSYTF. CDR3 nucleotide sequence: TGTGCCAGCAGTTACTCGAGGCAGGGCCTAAGCTACACCTTC. The rearrangement joins TRBV6-2 or TRBV6-3 to TRBJ1-2; D is possibly TRBD1 (5 bases). Trimming cost V 0 bases and J 9 bases, with 14 bases left between them. The CDR3 is 14 residues long. Germline V CDR1 and CDR2: MNHEY, SVGEGT.

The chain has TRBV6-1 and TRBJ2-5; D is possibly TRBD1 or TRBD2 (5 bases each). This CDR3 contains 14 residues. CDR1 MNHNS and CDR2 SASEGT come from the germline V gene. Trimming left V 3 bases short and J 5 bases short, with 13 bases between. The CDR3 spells CASSDPGEGETQYF. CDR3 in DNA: TGTGCCAGCAGTGACCCCGGTGAGGGGGAGACCCAGTACTTC.

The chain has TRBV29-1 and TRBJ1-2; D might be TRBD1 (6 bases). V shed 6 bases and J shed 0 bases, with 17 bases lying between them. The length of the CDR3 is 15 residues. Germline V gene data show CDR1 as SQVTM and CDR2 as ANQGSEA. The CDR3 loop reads CSVALGGYSNYGYTF. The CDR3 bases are TGCAGCGTGGCCTTGGGGGGCTACTCTAACTATGGCTACACCTTC. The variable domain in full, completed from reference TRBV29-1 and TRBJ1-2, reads SAVISQKPSRDICQRGTSLTIQCQVDSQVTMMFWYRQQPGQSLTLIATANQGSEATYESGFVIDKFPISRPNLTFSTLTVSNMSPEDSSIYLCSVALGGYSNYGYTFGSGTRLTVV.

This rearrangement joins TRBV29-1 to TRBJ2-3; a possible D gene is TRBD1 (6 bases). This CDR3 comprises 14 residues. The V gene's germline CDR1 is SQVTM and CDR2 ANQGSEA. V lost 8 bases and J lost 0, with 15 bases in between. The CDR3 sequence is CSYKQGSSTDTQYF. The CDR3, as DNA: TGCAGCTATAAACAGGGATCTAGCACAGATACGCAGTATTTT.

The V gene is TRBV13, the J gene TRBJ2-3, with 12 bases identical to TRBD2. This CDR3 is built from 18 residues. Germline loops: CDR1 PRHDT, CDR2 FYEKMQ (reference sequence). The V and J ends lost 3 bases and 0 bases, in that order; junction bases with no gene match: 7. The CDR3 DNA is TGTGCCAGCAGCTTGAAACCGACTAGCGGGAGAAGCACAGATACGCAGTATTTT. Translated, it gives CASSLKPTSGRSTDTQYF.

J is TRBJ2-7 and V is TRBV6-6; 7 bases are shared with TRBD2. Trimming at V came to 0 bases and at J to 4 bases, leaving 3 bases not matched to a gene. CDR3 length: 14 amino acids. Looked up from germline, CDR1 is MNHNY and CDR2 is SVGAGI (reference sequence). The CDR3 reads CASSYSRTSYEQYF. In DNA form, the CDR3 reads TGTGCCAGCAGTTACTCGAGGACTAGTTACGAGCAGTACTTC.

The CDR3 is CASSLRSRSGTGELFF. CDR3 coding DNA: TGTGCCAGCAGCTTAAGGTCTCGGAGCGGGACCGGGGAGCTGTTTTTT. V usage is TRBV7-3 and J usage is TRBJ2-2, with D possibly matching TRBD2 (6 bases). CDR1 SGHTA and CDR2 FQGTGA come from the germline V gene. The CDR3 contains 16 residues. Trimming removed 1 base from V and 5 bases from J, with 14 bases in between.

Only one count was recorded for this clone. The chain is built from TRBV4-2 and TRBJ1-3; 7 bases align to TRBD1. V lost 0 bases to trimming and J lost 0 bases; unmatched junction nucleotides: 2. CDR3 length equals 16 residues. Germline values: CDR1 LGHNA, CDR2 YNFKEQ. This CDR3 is CASSQETGSSGNTIYF. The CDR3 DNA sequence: TGTGCCAGCAGCCAAGAGACAGGGAGCTCTGGAAACACCATATATTTT.

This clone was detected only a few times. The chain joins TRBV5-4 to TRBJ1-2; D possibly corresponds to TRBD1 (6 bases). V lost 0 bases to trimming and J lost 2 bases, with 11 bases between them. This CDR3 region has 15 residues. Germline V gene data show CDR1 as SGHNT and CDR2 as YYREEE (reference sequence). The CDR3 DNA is TGTGCCAGCAGCTTGGCCGCGGGGACAAACTATGGCTACACCTTC. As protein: CASSLAAGTNYGYTF.

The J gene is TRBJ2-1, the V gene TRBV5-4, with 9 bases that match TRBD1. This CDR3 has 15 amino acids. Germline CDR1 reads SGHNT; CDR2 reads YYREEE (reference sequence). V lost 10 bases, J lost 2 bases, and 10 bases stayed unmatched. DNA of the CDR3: TGTGCCGGAACTAGGCGACAGGGGGCCTACAATGAGCAGTTCTTC. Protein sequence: CAGTRRQGAYNEQFF.

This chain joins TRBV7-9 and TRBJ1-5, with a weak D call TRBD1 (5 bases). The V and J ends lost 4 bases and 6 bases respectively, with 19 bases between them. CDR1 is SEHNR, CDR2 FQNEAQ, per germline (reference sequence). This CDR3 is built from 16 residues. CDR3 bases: TGTGCCAGCAGCTCACCCGGACAAGCGGGATCTCAGCCCCAGCATTTT. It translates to CASSSPGQAGSQPQHF.

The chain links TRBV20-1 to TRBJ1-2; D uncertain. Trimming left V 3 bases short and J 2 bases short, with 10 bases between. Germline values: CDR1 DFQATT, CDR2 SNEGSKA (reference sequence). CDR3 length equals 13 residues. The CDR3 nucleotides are TGCAGTGCTAGTGGGCAGGAAAACTATGGCTACACCTTC. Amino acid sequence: CSASGQENYGYTF.

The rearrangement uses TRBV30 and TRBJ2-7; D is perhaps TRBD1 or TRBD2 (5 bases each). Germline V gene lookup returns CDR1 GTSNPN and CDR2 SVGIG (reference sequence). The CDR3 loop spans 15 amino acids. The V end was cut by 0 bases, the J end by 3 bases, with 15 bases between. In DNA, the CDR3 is TGTGCCTGGAGTGTAACGGACGGGACCCACTACGAGCAGTACTTC. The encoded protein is CAWSVTDGTHYEQYF. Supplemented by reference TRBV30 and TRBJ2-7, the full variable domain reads SQTIHQWPATLVQPVGSPLSLECTVEGTSNPNLYWYRQAAGRGLQLLFYSVGIGQISSEVPQNLSASRPQDRQFILSSKKLLLSDSGFYLCAWSVTDGTHYEQYFGPGTRLTVT.

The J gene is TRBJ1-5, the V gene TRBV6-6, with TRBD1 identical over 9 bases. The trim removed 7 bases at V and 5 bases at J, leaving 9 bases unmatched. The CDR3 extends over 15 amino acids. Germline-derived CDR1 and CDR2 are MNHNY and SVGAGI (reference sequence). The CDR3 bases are TGTGCCAGCACTACGGACAGGGGAAAGGATCAGCCCCAGCATTTT. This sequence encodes CASTTDRGKDQPQHF.

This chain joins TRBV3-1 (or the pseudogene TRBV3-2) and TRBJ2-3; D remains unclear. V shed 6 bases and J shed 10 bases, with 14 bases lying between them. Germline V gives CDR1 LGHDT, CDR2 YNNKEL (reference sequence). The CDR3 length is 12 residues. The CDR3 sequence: CASRGSGSAQYF. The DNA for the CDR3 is TGTGCCAGCAGAGGTTCGGGTTCTGCGCAGTATTTT.

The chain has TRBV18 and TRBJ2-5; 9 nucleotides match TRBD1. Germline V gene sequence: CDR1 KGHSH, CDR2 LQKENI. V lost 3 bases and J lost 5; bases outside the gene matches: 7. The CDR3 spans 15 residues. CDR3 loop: CASSPVTGGGETQYF. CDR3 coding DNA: TGTGCCAGCTCACCGGTTACAGGGGGCGGTGAGACCCAGTACTTC.

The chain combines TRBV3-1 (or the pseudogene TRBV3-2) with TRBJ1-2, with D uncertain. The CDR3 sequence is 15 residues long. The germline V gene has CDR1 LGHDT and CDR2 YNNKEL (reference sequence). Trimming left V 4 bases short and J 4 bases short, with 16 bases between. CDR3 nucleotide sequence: TGTGCCAGCAGCCTCGAACGGATACCTTTCTATGGCTACACCTTC. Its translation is CASSLERIPFYGYTF.

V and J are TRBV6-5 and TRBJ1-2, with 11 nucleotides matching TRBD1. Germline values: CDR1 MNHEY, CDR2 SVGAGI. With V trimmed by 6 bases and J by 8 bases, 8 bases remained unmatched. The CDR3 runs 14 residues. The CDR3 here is CASRQGQGVGGYTF. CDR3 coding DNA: TGTGCCAGCAGGCAGGGACAGGGGGTTGGCGGCTACACCTTC.

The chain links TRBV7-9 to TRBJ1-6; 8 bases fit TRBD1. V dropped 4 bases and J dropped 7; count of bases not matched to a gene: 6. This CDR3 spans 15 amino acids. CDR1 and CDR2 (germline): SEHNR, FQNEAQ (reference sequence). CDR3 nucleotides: TGTGCCAGCAGCTCCGACAGGGGTGGGAATTCACCCCTCCACTTT. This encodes CASSSDRGGNSPLHF.

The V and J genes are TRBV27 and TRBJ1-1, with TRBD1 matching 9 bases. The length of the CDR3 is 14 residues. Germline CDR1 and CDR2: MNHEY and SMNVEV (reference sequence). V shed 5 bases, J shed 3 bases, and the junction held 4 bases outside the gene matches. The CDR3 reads CASSHHRGHTEAFF. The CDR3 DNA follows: TGTGCCAGCAGTCATCACAGGGGGCACACTGAAGCTTTCTTT.

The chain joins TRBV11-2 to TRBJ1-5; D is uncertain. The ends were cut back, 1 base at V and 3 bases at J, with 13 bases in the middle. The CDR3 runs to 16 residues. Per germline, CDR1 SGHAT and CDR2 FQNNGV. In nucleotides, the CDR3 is TGTGCCAGCAGCTTAGGAGCGGGTAGGGTCAATCAGCCCCAGCATTTT. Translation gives CASSLGAGRVNQPQHF.